The source of this TCR beta chain is a study of cytomegalovirus exposure and HLA in healthy donors. Primers: 60 Vbeta forward and 13 Jbeta reverse. The protocol was immunoSEQ multiplex PCR, while the TCRdb copy is restricted to in-frame clones and leaves out a portion. The table includes around 78,000 clones, approximately 84% detected once. Healthy bone marrow donors supplied every sample. Study-level points and caveats: Reportedly, cytomegalovirus status was diagnosed with high sensitivity and specificity.

V was clipped by 5 bases and J by 10 bases; unmatched bases: 5. The CDR3 runs to 14 residues. The germline CDR1 and CDR2 sequences are MDHEN and SYDVKM. In regard to this clone: Its target is not known.

Material: PBMCs. V and J are TRBV28 and TRBJ2-1, with 13 bases fitting TRBD2. This TCR came from a woman in her fifties or sixties in good health and CMV-seronegative. CDR3 loop: CASSGLAGAREQFF. CDR3 in DNA: TGTGCCAGCAGTGGACTAGCGGGAGCAAGGGAGCAGTTCTTC.